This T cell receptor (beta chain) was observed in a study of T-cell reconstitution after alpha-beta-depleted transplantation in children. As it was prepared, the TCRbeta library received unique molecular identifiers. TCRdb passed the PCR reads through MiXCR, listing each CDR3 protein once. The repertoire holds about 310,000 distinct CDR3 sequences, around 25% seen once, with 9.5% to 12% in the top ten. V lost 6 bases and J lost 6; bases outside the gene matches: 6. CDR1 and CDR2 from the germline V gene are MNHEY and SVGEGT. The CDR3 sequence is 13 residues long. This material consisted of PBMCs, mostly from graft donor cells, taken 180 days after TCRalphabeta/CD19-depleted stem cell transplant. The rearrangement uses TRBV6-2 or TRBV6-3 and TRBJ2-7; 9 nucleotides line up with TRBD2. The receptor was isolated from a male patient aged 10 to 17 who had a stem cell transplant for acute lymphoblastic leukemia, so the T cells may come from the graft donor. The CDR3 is CASRVAGVSEQYF. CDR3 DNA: TGTGCCAGCAGGGTAGCGGGAGTGAGCGAGCAGTACTTC.